A single sample gave rise to the 32 T cell receptor beta chains below, sequenced in a study of T cells in Graves' hyperthyroidism and ophthalmopathy. Amplification of TCR beta CDR3 regions was performed using RNA transcripts as template. When the TCR CDR3 underwent first-round RT-PCR, the HTBI primer set was used. MiXCR, applied by TCRdb to the multiplex PCR reads, yields one record per CDR3 protein. The table lists more than 300,000 distinct CDR3 sequences, around 14% of them singletons. Sample: blood. The receptors originated from a young woman with Graves' hyperthyroidism.

V and J are TRBV20-1 and TRBJ2-7; the D gene is possibly TRBD2 (5 bases). The CDR3 consists of 17 residues. From germline, CDR1 is DFQATT and CDR2 SNEGSKA (reference sequence). Trimming pared 5 bases from V and 0 bases from J, leaving 23 bases between. CDR3 amino acids: CSAELAPSRAGSYEQYF. DNA for the CDR3: TGCAGTGCTGAGCTTGCCCCCTCGAGGGCCGGCTCCTACGAGCAGTACTTC.

The chain carries TRBV20-1 and TRBJ1-3, with 8 bases fitting TRBD1. V trimming: 4 bases; J trimming: 8 bases; junction bases outside the gene matches: 10. The CDR3 is 14 residues long. Germline assignment: CDR1 DFQATT and CDR2 SNEGSKA (reference sequence). This CDR3 reads CSATQMTGEDTIYF. The CDR3 DNA follows: TGCAGTGCTACCCAAATGACAGGGGAAGACACCATATATTTT.

The table lists this clonotype with many counts. The chain couples TRBV6-1 to TRBJ2-7; TRBD1 agrees at 7 bases. J lost 1 base, V lost 6 bases, and 12 bases had no gene match. The CDR3 runs 16 residues. Looked up from germline, CDR1 is MNHNS and CDR2 is SASEGT. The CDR3 region has the DNA TGTGCCAGCAGGATCCGGACAGGACGTCGGTCCTACGAGCAGTACTTC. Translating gives CASRIRTGRRSYEQYF.

J is TRBJ2-1 and V is TRBV7-9, with D tentatively TRBD2 (6 bases). The CDR3 contains 14 residues. Germline-derived CDR1 and CDR2 are SEHNR and FQNEAQ (reference sequence). Trimming took 7 bases from V and 8 from J, leaving 18 bases between them. CDR3 nucleotides: TGTGCCAGCACATTAGCGGCCTCCGGGGATGAGCAGTTCTTC. This codes for CASTLAASGDEQFF. Supplemented by reference TRBV7-9 and TRBJ2-1, the full variable domain reads DTGVSQNPRHKITKRGQNVTFRCDPISEHNRLYWYRQTLGQGPEFLTYFQNEAQLEKSRLLSDRFSAERPKGSFSTLEIQRTEQGDSAMYLCASTLAASGDEQFFGPGTRLTVL.

In its sample, this clonotype was seen many times. The V gene is TRBV20-1, the J gene TRBJ1-1; D unclear. Looked up from germline, CDR1 is DFQATT and CDR2 is SNEGSKA (reference sequence). V lost 2 bases, J lost 3 bases, and 16 bases lay in between. The CDR3 runs to 15 residues. This CDR3 reads CSARSFPREDTEAFF. The CDR3 nucleotides read TGCAGTGCTAGATCTTTCCCGAGGGAGGACACTGAAGCTTTCTTT.

In this sample, this clonotype turned up many times. The chain carries TRBV5-1 and TRBJ2-5; 10 positions match TRBD2. CDR3 size: 15 residues. V was clipped by 0 bases and J by 4 bases; unmatched bases: 3. CDR1 and CDR2 from the germline V gene are SGHRS and YFSETQ. The CDR3 loop reads CASSLGVAGGETQYF. In DNA, the CDR3 is TGCGCCAGCAGCTTGGGAGTAGCGGGGGGAGAGACCCAGTACTTC.

About this clonotype itself: Possible read error: a much larger clone is one base away. The chain couples TRBV7-9 to TRBJ1-1; D unresolved. CDR3 length equals 14 residues. Germline V gives CDR1 SEHNR, CDR2 FQNEAQ (reference sequence). The CDR3, as DNA: TGTGCCAGCAACTTAGACTCCATGAACACTGAAGCTTTCTTT. Its protein is CASNLDSMNTEAFF.

J is TRBJ2-1 and V is TRBV24-1; TRBD1 matches 7 bases. Trimming at V came to 3 bases and at J to 5 bases, leaving 15 bases not matched to a gene. Germline V CDR1 and CDR2: KGHDR, SFDVKD. This CDR3 region has 18 residues. The CDR3 coding sequence is TGTGCCACCAGTGATCGCGACAGGGCGCCGACCATGAACAATGAGCAGTTCTTC. This codes for CATSDRDRAPTMNNEQFF.

This clonotype was picked up many times. The chain uses TRBV28 and TRBJ2-7; 9 nucleotides align to TRBD1. CDR1 is MDHEN, CDR2 SYDVKM, per germline. The CDR3 spans 16 residues. J lost 3 bases, V lost 4 bases, and 10 bases had no gene match. The CDR3 loop reads CASSWVGTGIHYEQYF. The CDR3 bases are TGTGCCAGCAGTTGGGTCGGGACAGGGATTCACTACGAGCAGTACTTC.

This clonotype occurred many times. V usage is TRBV6-1 and J usage is TRBJ1-5; TRBD1 agrees at 8 bases. J lost 4 bases, V lost 4 bases, and 12 bases had no gene match. Per the germline V gene, CDR1 is MNHNS and CDR2 is SASEGT. The CDR3 loop spans 17 amino acids. CDR3 loop: CASSGSPGTGPNQPQHF. The CDR3 DNA sequence: TGTGCCAGCAGTGGCAGTCCGGGGACAGGTCCTAATCAGCCCCAGCATTTT.

This clonotype was counted ten times or more. CDR3 DNA: TGTGCCAGCAGTTTAGGGTCGACGAACACTGAAGCTTTCTTT. As protein: CASSLGSTNTEAFF. The rearrangement links TRBV3-1 to TRBJ1-1; D ambiguous. The CDR3 has 14 residues. V shed 6 bases and J shed 1 base, with 12 bases lying between them. Germline V gene sequence: CDR1 LGHDT, CDR2 YNNKEL (reference sequence).

This clonotype has a count of ten or more. This chain connects TRBV11-2 to TRBJ1-2, with 9 bases identical to TRBD1. The CDR3 is made up of 21 amino acids. CDR1 and CDR2 from the germline V gene are SGHAT and FQNNGV. V dropped 2 bases and J dropped 3; count of bases not matched to a gene: 22. CDR3 sequence: CASSLNVFLRDRDPSDYGYTF. CDR3 nucleotides: TGTGCCAGCAGCTTAAACGTCTTCCTTAGGGACAGGGACCCTTCGGACTATGGCTACACCTTC.

Turning to this clonotype: This may be a read error, as it is one base from a much larger clone. This sequence joins TRBV20-1 and TRBJ2-1; no clear D. The CDR3 is made up of 14 amino acids. CDR1 is DFQATT and CDR2 is SNEGSKA in the germline V gene (reference sequence). The CDR3 is CSFEGLGKRDEQFF. The CDR3, as DNA: TGCAGCTTCGAAGGGCTTGGGAAAAGAGATGAGCAGTTCTTC.

The chain joins TRBV7-6 to TRBJ1-2; D is undetermined. Trimming shortened V by 8 bases and J by 7 bases, and 14 bases separated the two germline ends. This CDR3 has 12 residues. Germline CDR1 reads SGHVS; CDR2 reads FNYEAQ. This CDR3 reads CASSPGDSGYTF. CDR3 DNA: TGTGCCAGCTCCCCCGGAGATAGTGGCTACACCTTC.

The sample holds many counts of this clonotype. This rearrangement joins TRBV28 to TRBJ2-1; TRBD2 aligns across 15 bases. CDR1 is MDHEN and CDR2 is SYDVKM in the germline V gene. There are 16 residues in the CDR3. V lost 4 bases and J lost 10; bases outside the gene matches: 8. The CDR3 DNA reads TGTGCCAGCAGTTCGACCGGGACTAGCGGGAGGTACGAGCAGTTCTTC. It yields the protein CASSSTGTSGRYEQFF.

The V call is TRBV5-1, the J call TRBJ2-3; the match to TRBD2 covers 7 bases. Germline V CDR1 and CDR2: SGHRS, YFSETQ. The CDR3 loop spans 14 amino acids. The trim removed 5 bases at V and 5 bases at J, leaving 8 bases unmatched. CDR3 amino acids: CASRAGASIDTQYF. CDR3 coding DNA: TGCGCCAGCAGGGCGGGAGCGTCGATAGATACGCAGTATTTT.

This clonotype has more than one count but fewer than ten. The V gene is TRBV6-2 or TRBV6-3, the J gene TRBJ2-1, with 10 bases identical to TRBD2. Germline CDR1 MNHEY, CDR2 SVGEGT. V shed 5 bases and J 8 bases; nucleotides not matched to a gene: 6. The CDR3 covers 14 residues. CDR3 protein: CASSPRLAGHEQFF. DNA of the CDR3: TGTGCCAGCAGTCCAAGACTAGCGGGCCATGAGCAGTTCTTC.

This clonotype has more than one count but fewer than ten. The junction does not match germline at one end; this may be a read error. The rearrangement joins TRBV5-5 to TRBJ2-3; D unresolved. The CDR3 contains 16 residues. Germline CDR1 SGHKS, CDR2 YYEKEE (reference sequence). CDR3 region: CASSIYDLYSTDTRYF. The CDR3 DNA sequence: TGTGCCAGCAGCATATACGATCTGTACAGCACAGATACGCGGTATTTT.

This clonotype appeared many times. The rearrangement links TRBV5-5 to TRBJ2-2, with D unresolved. The CDR3 runs 14 residues. CDR1 and CDR2 from the germline V gene are SGHKS and YYEKEE (reference sequence). Trimming pared 0 bases from V and 4 bases from J, leaving 7 bases between. The CDR3 reads CASSLEWSTGELFF. As DNA, the CDR3 is TGTGCCAGCAGCTTGGAATGGAGCACCGGGGAGCTGTTTTTT.

The V gene is TRBV7-9, the J gene TRBJ2-1, with TRBD2 matching over 8 bases. The CDR3 totals 14 residues. V lost 3 bases and J lost 4; bases outside the gene matches: 2. CDR1 and CDR2 (germline): SEHNR, FQNEAQ (reference sequence). CDR3: CASSLPGGYNEQFF. For the CDR3, the DNA is TGTGCCAGCAGCTTGCCGGGGGGGTACAATGAGCAGTTCTTC.

This clonotype was found a few times. This chain connects TRBV6-1 to TRBJ2-6, with 7 positions matching TRBD2. The CDR3 runs 16 residues. CDR1 and CDR2 from the germline V gene are MNHNS and SASEGT. The V segment lost 3 bases and the J segment 1 base; nucleotides outside the gene matches: 3. DNA of the CDR3: TGTGCCAGCAGTGAGGGGGGGGGGTCTGGGGCCAACGTCCTGACTTTC. Translating gives CASSEGGGSGANVLTF.

This clonotype was observed many times. The CDR3 DNA follows: TGTGCCAGCAGCTCCGGGACTAGCGGGTTGATCCCCTACGAGCAGTACTTC. Protein: CASSSGTSGLIPYEQYF. The gene calls are TRBV7-9 and TRBJ2-7; 12 bases line up with TRBD2. Germline CDR1 SEHNR, CDR2 FQNEAQ (reference sequence). Losses at the gene ends were 4 bases for V and 2 bases for J; bases not matched to a gene: 9. The CDR3 spans 17 residues.

Many counts were recorded for this clonotype. The V call is TRBV11-2, the J call TRBJ1-4; unclear D gene. The CDR3 spans 15 residues. The V gene's germline CDR1 is SGHAT and CDR2 FQNNGV. The V end was cut by 1 base, the J end by 5 bases, with 11 bases between. CDR3 sequence (DNA): TGTGCCAGCAGCTTAGGTGGACGGTTAAATGAAAAACTGTTTTTT. Encoded protein: CASSLGGRLNEKLFF.

This clonotype was recorded at least ten times. CDR3 residues: CSAKNIAGAGDTQYF. The CDR3 nucleotides read TGCAGTGCTAAGAATATAGCGGGAGCGGGAGATACGCAGTATTTT. The chain has TRBV20-1 and TRBJ2-3; 9 positions match TRBD2. CDR1 and CDR2 from the germline V gene are DFQATT and SNEGSKA (reference sequence). There are 15 residues in the CDR3. Trimming at V came to 4 bases and at J to 5 bases, leaving 10 bases not matched to a gene.

This clonotype occurred many times. The chain employs TRBV6-1 and TRBJ2-7, with TRBD2 matching 7 bases. The V segment lost 5 bases and the J segment 2 bases; nucleotides outside the gene matches: 6. The CDR3 has 14 residues. Germline V gene data show CDR1 as MNHNS and CDR2 as SASEGT. CDR3 loop: CASSYRGLTYEQYF. The CDR3 nucleotides are TGTGCCAGCAGTTATCGGGGACTAACCTACGAGCAGTACTTC.

This clonotype was counted at least ten times. The rearrangement joins TRBV7-2 to TRBJ1-1; a possible D gene is TRBD1 (6 bases). The CDR3 runs 14 residues. The germline V gene encodes CDR1 SGHTA and CDR2 FQGNSA. V lost 1 base and J lost 5, with 11 bases in between. The CDR3: CASSLGWGRTEAFF. CDR3 DNA: TGTGCCAGCAGCTTAGGTTGGGGGCGGACTGAAGCTTTCTTT.

Many counts were recorded for this clonotype. The V and J genes are TRBV28 and TRBJ2-7, with 10 bases matching TRBD1. The CDR3 consists of 16 residues. Germline V gene lookup returns CDR1 MDHEN and CDR2 SYDVKM. V was pared by 4 bases and J by 2 bases, with 8 bases of the junction left unmatched. The CDR3 region is CASSSLGQGVAYEQYF. In nucleotides, the CDR3 is TGTGCCAGCAGTTCTCTAGGACAGGGGGTTGCCTACGAGCAGTACTTC.

This clonotype was recorded at least ten times. The rearrangement joins TRBV4-2 to TRBJ2-1, with D perhaps TRBD2 (5 bases). CDR1 is LGHNA and CDR2 is YNFKEQ in the germline V gene. The CDR3 spans 15 residues. The ends were cut back, 8 bases at V and 5 bases at J, with 19 bases in the middle. CDR3 in amino acids: CASRRAATGNNEQFF. CDR3 in DNA: TGTGCCAGCCGCCGAGCCGCGACGGGGAACAATGAGCAGTTCTTC.

This clonotype was seen at least ten times. The gene calls are TRBV3-1 and TRBJ2-7; unclear D gene. This CDR3 is built from 14 residues. Trimming took off 4 bases at V and 0 bases at J, with 10 bases between the two ends. CDR1 LGHDT and CDR2 YNNKEL come from the germline V gene (reference sequence). The chain's CDR3 is CASSPRWTSYEQYF. The CDR3 nucleotides read TGTGCCAGCAGCCCCAGATGGACCTCCTACGAGCAGTACTTC.

This clonotype was detected many times. This chain links TRBV7-2 with TRBJ1-4, with TRBD1 identical over 8 bases. Germline CDR1 SGHTA, CDR2 FQGNSA. Trimming removed 5 bases from V and 7 bases from J; junction bases left unmatched: 3. This CDR3 is 13 amino acids long. The CDR3 nucleotides are TGTGCCAGCAGCGACAGGGGTGGTGAAAAACTGTTTTTT. It is translated as CASSDRGGEKLFF.

This chain uses TRBV14 with TRBJ2-3; D may match TRBD1 or TRBD2 (5 bases each). Trimming pared 4 bases from V and 0 bases from J, leaving 17 bases between. Germline V gene sequence: CDR1 SGHDN, CDR2 FVKESK. This CDR3 is 17 amino acids long. The CDR3 coding sequence is TGTGCCAGCAGCCTTAAATTTGGGGGACGGAGCACAGATACGCAGTATTTT. It specifies CASSLKFGGRSTDTQYF.

The table lists this clonotype with many counts. The chain is built from TRBV3-1 and TRBJ2-1, with D unclear. V gave up 0 bases and J gave up 9 bases, with 12 bases separating them. Germline CDR1 and CDR2: LGHDT and YNNKEL (reference sequence). This CDR3 spans 14 amino acids. In nucleotides, the CDR3 is TGTGCCAGCAGCCAAGATCCCCTGGCCGGTGAGCAGTTCTTC. Its protein is CASSQDPLAGEQFF.